The entry below gives a single T cell receptor beta chain sequence along with its context. This sample includes further DNA sequences coding for the same CDR3. CDR1 is SGHRS, CDR2 YFSETQ, per germline. The CDR3 totals 13 residues. Trimming cost V 4 bases and J 0 bases, with 8 bases left between them. The study reverse transcribed the entire isolated RNA, so it sequenced expressed TCRB transcripts. Clones were read by immunoSEQ multiplex PCR, and TCRdb kept only the in-frame ones, dropping some. This table has 900,000 or so clones, under 20% appearing once. This sample was included in a study of beta chain features in type 1 diabetes.

V usage is TRBV5-1 and J usage is TRBJ2-7; tentatively, D is TRBD1 or TRBD2 (5 bases each). This clonotype was obtained from a woman aged 18-29 years in good health. Sequencing used naive CD4+ T cells from blood. CDR3 coding DNA: TGCGCCAGCAGCGCAGGGAGCTCCTACGAGCAGTACTTC. This sequence encodes CASSAGSSYEQYF.